A selection of T cell receptor beta chains follows, all from one sample in a study of PD-1 blockade in classical Hodgkin lymphoma. Sequenced by immunoSEQ multiplex PCR; TCRdb stores in-frame clones only, minus some. Counted here are 950 to 1,500 clones, about nine tenths occurring once; the ten biggest clones make up over 55%. Sequenced material: peripheral blood mononuclear cells (PBMCs), taken at baseline. Receptors originate from a human donor with classical Hodgkin lymphoma. Each CDR3 is given with its conserved first and last residue. A D gene is named only where the DNA matches it firmly. A row's size may be missing; if present it is once, few, many or a size class.

size,J,V,D,CDR3,DNA
once,TRBJ1-1,TRBV7-8,.,CASRGRGLTEAFF,TGTGCCAGCAGGGGACGGGGGCTCACTGAAGCTTTCTTT
.,TRBJ2-1,TRBV5-1,.,CASSLNNEQFF,TGCGCCAGCAGCTTGAACAATGAGCAGTTCTTC
.,TRBJ2-2,TRBV21-1,.,CASSKTGQARDTGELFF,TGTGCCAGCAGCAAAACCGGACAGGCGAGGGACACCGGGGAGCTGTTTTTT
.,TRBJ1-1,TRBV6-1,.,CASSEGRGSPEAFF,TGTGCCAGCAGTGAAGGCAGGGGATCCCCTGAAGCTTTCTTT
.,TRBJ1-5,TRBV4-1,.,CASSHWGLSNQPQHF,TGCGCCAGCAGCCACTGGGGGCTTAGCAATCAGCCCCAGCATTTT
.,TRBJ1-1,TRBV4-2,TRBD1,CASSSDRGNTEAFF,TGTGCCAGCAGCTCGGACAGGGGAAACACTGAAGCTTTCTTT
once,TRBJ2-4,TRBV7-2,.,CASSVRMIAKNIQYF,TGTGCCAGCAGCGTACGCATGATAGCCAAAAACATTCAGTACTTC
.,TRBJ1-4,TRBV19,.,CASSMPRHPRANEKLFF,TGTGCCAGTAGTATGCCCCGACATCCTCGGGCTAATGAAAAACTGTTTTTT
.,TRBJ2-6,TRBV5-1,.,CASSRGTAFGANVLTF,TGCGCCAGCAGCCGCGGGACAGCTTTTGGGGCCAACGTCCTGACTTTC
.,TRBJ2-2,TRBV2,TRBD2,CASSERLAAGGELFF,TGTGCCAGCAGTGAAAGACTAGCGGCGGGCGGGGAGCTGTTTTTT
.,TRBJ2-5,TRBV11-3,.,CASSLAAGSGETQYF,TGTGCCAGCAGCTTGGCGGCAGGGAGTGGGGAGACCCAGTACTTC
once,TRBJ2-5,TRBV5-4,TRBD2,CASSLVREGQETQYF,TGTGCCAGCAGCTTGGTAAGGGAGGGCCAAGAGACCCAGTACTTC
few,TRBJ1-1,TRBV5-1,.,CASSLGAGGAYTEAFF,TGCGCCAGCAGCTTGGGAGCGGGGGGCGCGTACACTGAAGCTTTCTTT
.,TRBJ1-3,TRBV11-2,.,CASSFELPRAASGNTIYF,TGTGCCAGCAGCTTTGAACTCCCACGGGCAGCCTCTGGAAACACCATATATTTT
.,TRBJ1-2,TRBV11-2,.,CASSPQDRHGYTF,TGTGCCAGCAGCCCCCAGGATAGGCATGGCTACACCTTC
large,TRBJ2-5,TRBV7-6,.,CASSSRDTPYQETQYF,TGTGCCAGCAGCTCCCGGGACACCCCGTACCAAGAGACCCAGTACTTC
.,TRBJ1-3,TRBV4-1,TRBD1,CASSRQGPGNTIYF,TGCGCCAGCAGCCGACAGGGACCTGGAAACACCATATATTTT
.,TRBJ2-2,TRBV5-4,TRBD2,CASSLGAGGPTGELFF,TGTGCCAGCAGCTTGGGTGCGGGGGGGCCCACCGGGGAGCTGTTTTTT
.,TRBJ2-5,TRBV18,TRBD2,CASSPGLVETQYF,TGTGCCAGCTCTCCAGGACTAGTTGAGACCCAGTACTTC
.,TRBJ2-3,TRBV30,.,CAWSVDRLFTDTQYF,TGTGCCTGGAGTGTCGATAGGTTATTCACAGATACGCAGTATTTT
.,TRBJ1-3,TRBV6-1,.,CASSRGPGNTIYF,TGTGCCAGCTCTCGCGGACCTGGAAACACCATATATTTT
.,TRBJ1-1,TRBV7-2,.,CASSPLGGGYSGTEAFF,TGTGCCAGCAGCCCCCTTGGGGGAGGGTACAGCGGCACTGAAGCTTTCTTT
.,TRBJ2-5,TRBV30,.,CAWGGRVGYLKTQYF,TGTGCCTGGGGCGGCCGGGTCGGGTACCTGAAGACCCAGTACTTC